This T cell receptor beta chain derives from a study of cytomegalovirus exposure and HLA in healthy donors. Across the whole study: Early released data had roughly 81 million unique TCRs, all coming from HLA-typed donors. Points from the study as a whole: In presence/absence analyses, roughly uniform sequencing depth across donors was assumed. The only immune exposure information that was available was CMV serostatus.

Primers included in the PCR were 60 Vbeta and 13 Jbeta primers. Generated by immunoSEQ multiplex PCR, the TCRdb table keeps only in-frame clones and is missing some. The repertoire includes more than 70,000 clones, less than 85% of them detected once, and 4% to 5.5% sits in the top ten. This cohort consisted of healthy bone marrow donors. This CDR3 spans 13 amino acids. Germline V gives CDR1 SGHRS, CDR2 YFSETQ. V gave up 7 bases and J gave up 5 bases; unmatched junction bases: 3. With regard to this clone: Its antigen is not identified.

The sequencing input was PBMCs. The genes are TRBV5-1 and TRBJ2-1, with 10 bases fitting TRBD2. The sequence came from a man younger than 45 in good health and CMV-seropositive. The CDR3 sequence is CASQRGGNNEQFF. CDR3 bases: TGCGCCAGCCAGCGGGGGGGTAACAATGAGCAGTTCTTC.